The 7 T cell receptor beta chains given below trace back to one sample, sequenced in a study of shared clonotypes between healthy human individuals. Generated by immunoSEQ multiplex PCR, the TCRdb table keeps only in-frame clones and is missing some. Of some 680,000 clones listed, roughly 72% were seen once; the top ten hold around 1.8%. The sample was memory CD4+ T cells sorted from blood. Specified subset: CD45RA-negative fraction. These receptors all stem from a woman in her 30s in good health.

The chain links TRBV11-2 to TRBJ2-3, with 7 bases aligning to TRBD2. This CDR3 has 16 amino acids. Germline V lookup: CDR1 SGHAT, CDR2 FQNNGV. The ends lost 1 base at V and 5 bases at J; junction bases unmatched: 9. The CDR3 nucleotides read TGTGCCAGCAGCTTAGTCGCTAGCGGAGCGGGAGATACGCAGTATTTT. This translates into CASSLVASGAGDTQYF. The full variable domain, rest sourced from reference TRBV11-2 and TRBJ2-3, is EAGVAQSPRYKIIEKRQSVAFWCNPISGHATLYWYQQILGQGPKLLIQFQNNGVVDDSQLPKDRFSAERLKGVDSTLKIQPAKLEDSAVYLCASSLVASGAGDTQYFGPGTRLTVL.

The chain uses TRBV5-4 and TRBJ2-5, with 7 bases that match TRBD1. CDR3 size: 14 residues. The germline V gene encodes CDR1 SGHNT and CDR2 YYREEE (reference sequence). V gave up 4 bases and J gave up 7 bases; unmatched junction bases: 10. In nucleotides, the CDR3 is TGTGCCAGCAGCCCTGGGGGACAGACTGCGACCCAGTACTTC. It specifies CASSPGGQTATQYF. Full variable domain (remainder filled in from reference TRBV5-4 and TRBJ2-5): ETGVTQSPTHLIKTRGQQVTLRCSSQSGHNTVSWYQQALGQGPQFIFQYYREEENGRGNFPPRFSGLQFPNYSSELNVNALELDDSALYLCASSPGGQTATQYFGPGTRLLVL.

This chain connects TRBV9 to TRBJ2-2, with a possible D match to TRBD2 (5 bases). This CDR3 is 15 amino acids long. Germline CDR1 is SGDLS and CDR2 is YYNGEE. V gave up 4 bases and J gave up 2 bases, with 12 bases separating them. CDR3 sequence (DNA): TGTGCCAGCAGCCCCATTCTAGCTAACACCGGGGAGCTGTTTTTT. Residues: CASSPILANTGELFF. Full variable domain (outside the CDR3, taken from reference TRBV9 and TRBJ2-2): DSGVTQTPKHLITATGQRVTLRCSPRSGDLSVYWYQQSLDQGLQFLIQYYNGEERAKGNILERFSAQQFPDLHSELNLSSLELGDSALYFCASSPILANTGELFFGEGSRLTVL.

Of note for this clone: The same CDR3 can be traced to other DNA sequences in this sample. The genes are TRBV28 and TRBJ1-1; D is undetermined. The CDR3 runs to 11 residues. The germline CDR1 and CDR2 sequences are MDHEN and SYDVKM. The ends were cut back, 4 bases at V and 2 bases at J, with 2 bases in the middle. The DNA for the CDR3 is TGTGCCAGCAGTTCCAACACTGAAGCTTTCTTT. Translated, it gives CASSSNTEAFF.

This chain uses TRBV7-9 with TRBJ1-4, with a possible D match to TRBD1 (5 bases). Trimming pared 5 bases from V and 5 bases from J, leaving 9 bases between. This CDR3 has 13 amino acids. Looked up from germline, CDR1 is SEHNR and CDR2 is FQNEAQ (reference sequence). DNA for the CDR3: TGTGCCAGCAGCCCCGACAGAAATGAAAAACTGTTTTTT. Its protein is CASSPDRNEKLFF.

The J gene is TRBJ2-5, the V gene TRBV5-5; D gene uncertain. The CDR3 contains 14 residues. The V end was cut by 4 bases, the J end by 2 bases, with 12 bases between. CDR1 SGHKS and CDR2 YYEKEE come from the germline V gene (reference sequence). The CDR3 loop reads CASSPRQAQETQYF. For the CDR3, the DNA is TGTGCCAGCAGCCCAAGACAAGCTCAAGAGACCCAGTACTTC.

The rearrangement joins TRBV19 to TRBJ2-1; tentatively, D is TRBD2 (6 bases). Trimming took 6 bases from V and 7 from J, leaving 13 bases between them. Germline V gene sequence: CDR1 LNHDA, CDR2 SQIVND (reference sequence). CDR3 length equals 13 residues. CDR3 sequence (DNA): TGTGCCAGTAGCGGGAGTATTTGGAATGAGCAGTTCTTC. This codes for CASSGSIWNEQFF.